Shown below are 5 T cell receptor beta chains from a single sample sequenced in a study of blood T cell repertoires in COVID-19. Some clones are missing from TCRdb's copy, which holds only in-frame ones; the method was immunoSEQ multiplex PCR. The sample lists 250,000 to 350,000 clones, 70% to 85% occurring once. The sample comprised peripheral blood. Every receptor here comes from a human donor with COVID-19, enrolled during active disease. The donor label of this sample is uncertain.

The rearrangement uses TRBV24-1 and TRBJ2-3; 14 bases match TRBD2. This CDR3 is 16 amino acids long. The ends lost 5 bases at V and 6 bases at J; junction bases unmatched: 6. CDR1 KGHDR and CDR2 SFDVKD come from the germline V gene. The CDR3 spells CATSGGLAGVTDTQYF. The DNA of the CDR3 is TGTGCCACCAGTGGGGGACTAGCGGGAGTTACCGATACGCAGTATTTT.

This clone was seen a few times. This sequence joins TRBV6-2 or TRBV6-3 and TRBJ1-6; D gene uncertain. The germline V and J ends were trimmed by 7 bases and 9 bases, with 19 bases remaining between them. From germline, CDR1 is MNHEY and CDR2 SVGEGT. The CDR3 loop spans 15 amino acids. The DNA of the CDR3 is TGTGCCAGCACCCCATTTGCGGAGGGATCTTCACCCCTCCACTTT. Translating gives CASTPFAEGSSPLHF.

V is TRBV29-1 and J is TRBJ1-5, with 9 bases fitting TRBD1. The V gene's germline CDR1 is SQVTM and CDR2 ANQGSEA. The J segment lost 6 bases and the V segment lost 8 bases, leaving 5 bases of the junction unmatched. The CDR3 loop spans 12 amino acids. For the CDR3, the DNA is TGCAGCATAGGACAGGGGAGTCAGCCCCAGCATTTT. It translates to CSIGQGSQPQHF. Full variable domain (outside the CDR3, taken from reference TRBV29-1 and TRBJ1-5): SAVISQKPSRDICQRGTSLTIQCQVDSQVTMMFWYRQQPGQSLTLIATANQGSEATYESGFVIDKFPISRPNLTFSTLTVSNMSPEDSSIYLCSIGQGSQPQHFGDGTRLSIL.

This chain links TRBV28 with TRBJ1-2; 10 positions agree with TRBD1. The CDR3 length is 14 residues. Germline V CDR1 and CDR2: MDHEN, SYDVKM. J gave up 8 bases and V 5 bases, and 8 bases lay outside the gene matches. This CDR3 reads CASSGAGQGSGYTF. The CDR3 DNA sequence: TGTGCCAGCAGTGGGGCGGGACAGGGGTCAGGCTACACCTTC.

This chain links TRBV28 with TRBJ2-5, with a tentative D call TRBD1 (5 bases). V lost 4 bases, J lost 2 bases, and 11 bases lay in between. The CDR3 is 14 amino acids. Germline-derived CDR1 and CDR2 are MDHEN and SYDVKM. The CDR3 coding sequence is TGTGCCAGCAGTTCGAGACAGACGCAAGAGACCCAGTACTTC. Its protein product is CASSSRQTQETQYF.